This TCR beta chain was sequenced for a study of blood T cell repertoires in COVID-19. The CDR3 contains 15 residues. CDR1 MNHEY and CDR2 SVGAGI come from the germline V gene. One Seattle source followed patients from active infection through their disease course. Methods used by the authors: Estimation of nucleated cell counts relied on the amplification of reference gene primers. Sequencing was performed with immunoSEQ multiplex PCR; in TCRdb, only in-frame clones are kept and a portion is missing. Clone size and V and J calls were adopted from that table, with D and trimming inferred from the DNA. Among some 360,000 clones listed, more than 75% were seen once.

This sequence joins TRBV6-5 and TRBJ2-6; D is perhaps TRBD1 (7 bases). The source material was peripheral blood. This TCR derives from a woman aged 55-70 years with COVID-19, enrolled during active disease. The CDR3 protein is CASRRGPSGANVLTF. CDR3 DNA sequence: TGTGCTAGCCGGAGGGGGCCTTCCGGGGCCAACGTCCTGACTTTC.